This T cell receptor (beta chain) was captured in a study of blood T cell repertoires in COVID-19. Study overall: Acute and convalescent COVID-19 specimens originated in the United States, Italy and Spain. Sources were T cells, B-cell-depleted T cells, or PBMCs; the material itself was cDNA or gDNA.

The CDR3 loop spans 18 amino acids. The V and J ends lost 6 bases and 6 bases, in that order; junction bases with no gene match: 20. Germline lookup yields CDR1 LGHDT and CDR2 YNNKEL (reference sequence). Authors' analysis steps: By means of reference gene primer amplification, nucleated cell counts were estimated. TCRdb's table, derived via immunoSEQ multiplex PCR, lists solely in-frame clones and lacks some. Clone size and V and J calls were adopted from that table, with D and trimming inferred from the DNA. The sample has about 250,000 clones, around 83% seen once. This clone was seen more than once but under ten times.

Material for sequencing was peripheral blood. This clonotype was obtained from a man aged 80 or over with acute or convalescent COVID-19. The rearrangement uses TRBV3-1 (or the pseudogene TRBV3-2) and TRBJ2-7; 10 bases are shared with TRBD1. For the CDR3, the DNA is TGTGCCAGCAGTAAAAATTCGGGACAGGGGAGATTTCGACGCGAGCAGTACTTC. The encoded protein is CASSKNSGQGRFRREQYF.